The present TCR beta chain was sequenced within a study of T-cell memory formation after mild COVID-19. Study details: TCR clusters were mostly confined to one donor each.

A word on this clonotype: Its antigen is as yet unknown.

Germline V gene data show CDR1 as MNHEY and CDR2 as SVGAGI. Trimming shortened V by 0 bases and J by 6 bases, and 18 bases separated the two germline ends. CDR3 size: 17 residues. 5'RACE with constant-segment primers yielded barcoded, UMI-tagged TCR alpha and TCR beta cDNA libraries. In TCRdb, the 5' RACE reads were re-called with MiXCR into one record per CDR3 protein. The sample includes 450,000 to 700,000 distinct CDR3 sequences, roughly 18% seen only once; the top ten take around 12%. Study findings and constraints: Whereas later expanders leaned CD4+, clones contracting day 15 to 85 showed a balanced CD4/CD8 makeup. In pre-infection memory, a portion of responding clones appeared, which suggested that cross-reactive memory joined.

This sequence originates from an adult woman who had mild COVID-19 (a few samples of this study predate the infection). Cell type and time point are not known. Sequencing input: PBMCs or a T cell subset sorted from them (not recorded which). The gene calls are TRBV6-5 and TRBJ1-5; tentatively, D is TRBD1 (5 bases). The CDR3: CASSYSGPPEGTQPQHF. The DNA of the CDR3 is TGTGCCAGCAGTTACTCGGGACCTCCCGAGGGAACTCAGCCCCAGCATTTT.